The 13 T cell receptor beta chains listed next were all sequenced from one sample in a study of Ad26.COV2.S vaccination and SARS-CoV-2 variants. Clones were read by immunoSEQ multiplex PCR, and TCRdb kept only the in-frame ones, dropping some. The table lists around 94,000 clones, around 82% of them singletons. Source: peripheral blood, taken after recovery from COVID-19. These receptors originate from a human donor who had recovered from COVID-19.

The chain couples TRBV5-4 to TRBJ2-2, with TRBD1 identical over 8 bases. The CDR3 spans 16 residues. From germline, CDR1 is SGHNT and CDR2 YYREEE (reference sequence). V lost 6 bases and J lost 0; bases outside the gene matches: 7. The CDR3 loop reads CASTTRGQANTGELFF. The CDR3 DNA is TGTGCCAGCACCACACGGGGACAGGCGAACACCGGGGAGCTGTTTTTT.

The chain couples TRBV2 to TRBJ1-1; possibly TRBD1 for D (5 bases). The length of the CDR3 is 14 residues. CDR1 SNHLY and CDR2 FYNNEI come from the germline V gene. Trimming stripped 3 bases from V and 0 bases from J, with 8 bases between. The CDR3 loop reads CASSEGQMNTEAFF. CDR3 coding DNA: TGTGCCAGCAGTGAGGGGCAGATGAACACTGAAGCTTTCTTT.

This clone has a handful of counts. V and J are TRBV6-4 and TRBJ1-5; 7 bases fit TRBD1. V gave up 4 bases and J gave up 1 base; unmatched junction bases: 10. The length of the CDR3 is 17 residues. Germline V gene sequence: CDR1 MRHNA, CDR2 SNTAGT. CDR3 bases: TGTGCCAGCAGTGGTCAGACAGGGTTGAGGAGCAATCAGCCCCAGCATTTT. It yields the protein CASSGQTGLRSNQPQHF.

The chain employs TRBV7-3 and TRBJ2-5; 12 nucleotides line up with TRBD1. The V segment lost 5 bases and the J segment 2 bases; nucleotides outside the gene matches: 12. The CDR3 runs to 18 residues. The germline V gene has CDR1 SGHTA and CDR2 FQGTGA. Written as DNA, the CDR3 is TGTGCCAGCAGCCCGACCGGGACAGGGGGCGCATATCAAGAGACCCAGTACTTC. Amino acids: CASSPTGTGGAYQETQYF.

The rearrangement links TRBV10-1 to TRBJ2-5; D remains unclear. Trimming shortened V by 8 bases and J by 0 bases, and 7 bases separated the two germline ends. This CDR3 is 12 amino acids long. Germline CDR1 reads WNHNN; CDR2 reads SYGVQD (reference sequence). The DNA of the CDR3 is TGCGCCAGCCACCTAGACCAAGAGACCCAGTACTTC. It is translated as CASHLDQETQYF.

The V and J genes are TRBV19 and TRBJ1-2; 7 bases are a match to TRBD1. Germline CDR1 LNHDA, CDR2 SQIVND (reference sequence). V was pared by 6 bases and J by 3 bases, with 10 bases of the junction left unmatched. This CDR3 has 15 amino acids. For the CDR3, the DNA is TGTGCCAGTAGCCTGACAGGGCCCTTACACTATGGCTACACCTTC. This translates into CASSLTGPLHYGYTF.

The V gene is TRBV28, the J gene TRBJ1-2; 7 bases align to TRBD1. The CDR3 is 15 residues long. Germline-derived CDR1 and CDR2 are MDHEN and SYDVKM. Trimming removed 5 bases from V and 2 bases from J; junction bases left unmatched: 8. Here the CDR3 reads CASSTQGVLNYGYTF. The CDR3 DNA reads as TGTGCCAGCAGTACTCAGGGGGTCCTCAACTATGGCTACACCTTC.

Of note for this clone: The junction does not match germline at one end; this may be a read error. The V gene is TRBV3-1 (or the pseudogene TRBV3-2), the J gene TRBJ2-6; D may be TRBD1 (5 bases). This CDR3 comprises 19 residues. Germline V gene data show CDR1 as LGHDT and CDR2 as YNNKEL (reference sequence). CDR3 residues: CASTQSLIGRVGGANVLTF. DNA for the CDR3: TGTGCCAGCACCCAATCCCTTATTGGCAGGGTGGGTGGGGCCAACGTCCTGACTTTC.

The rearrangement joins TRBV21-1 to TRBJ2-3; the tabulated D call, TRBD2, remains unverified against the DNA. TRBV21-1 is a pseudogene segment. This CDR3 region has 16 residues. DNA for the CDR3: TGTGCCAGCAGCAAAGCGCGGCGGTTCGTCACAGATACGCAGTATTTT. Protein product: CASSKARRFVTDTQYF.

The chain has TRBV7-4 and TRBJ2-7; 9 bases match TRBD1. V was clipped by 1 base and J by 5 bases; unmatched bases: 0. This CDR3 is built from 13 residues. CDR1 is SGHVT, CDR2 SQSDAQ, per germline. In DNA, the CDR3 is TGTGCCAGCAGCTTAGGGACAGGGGACGAGCAGTACTTC. It yields the protein CASSLGTGDEQYF.

J is TRBJ2-5 and V is TRBV11-2; 7 nucleotides match TRBD1. The CDR3 contains 13 residues. Germline V lookup: CDR1 SGHAT, CDR2 FQNNGV. V lost 7 bases, J lost 5 bases, and 7 bases stayed unmatched. CDR3 DNA: TGTGCCAGCAACTACGACAGGGTGGAGACCCAGTACTTC. Its translation: CASNYDRVETQYF.

The chain recombines TRBV5-1 with TRBJ1-1, with 7 positions matching TRBD1. The CDR3 has 14 residues. The V gene end was trimmed by 5 bases and the J gene end by 4 bases; junction bases not matched to a gene: 8. In germline, CDR1 is SGHRS, CDR2 YFSETQ. The CDR3 loop reads CASSQTTGATEAFF. CDR3 in DNA: TGCGCCAGCAGTCAGACAACAGGGGCCACTGAAGCTTTCTTT.

The chain carries TRBV5-1 and TRBJ2-1; TRBD2 might be the D (5 bases). Trimming removed 3 bases from V and 7 bases from J, with 17 bases in between. Germline CDR1 and CDR2: SGHRS and YFSETQ. CDR3 length: 15 amino acids. The CDR3 is CASSSRTRGDNEQFF. For the CDR3, the DNA is TGCGCCAGCAGCTCTCGAACTAGAGGTGATAATGAGCAGTTCTTC.